Shown below are 11 T cell receptor beta chains from a single sample sequenced in a study of cytomegalovirus exposure and HLA in healthy donors. It was with 60 Vbeta and 13 Jbeta primers that the PCR ran. Libraries were prepared by immunoSEQ multiplex PCR; TCRdb keeps only in-frame clonotypes and omits some of them. The sample has roughly 170,000 clones; roughly 80% are singletons. Sequencing used PBMCs. The receptor source for this set is a woman aged 18-29 years in good health and CMV-seronegative.

Note on this clone: At the DNA level, this CDR3 is encoded by other sequences in the same sample as well. The V call is TRBV18, the J call TRBJ1-1; D gene ambiguous. V lost 3 bases and J 1 base, leaving 3 bases between the germline ends. The CDR3 consists of 12 residues. Germline CDR1 is KGHSH and CDR2 is LQKENI. The CDR3 region is CASSPRNTEAFF. DNA for the CDR3: TGTGCCAGCTCACCCAGGAACACTGAAGCTTTCTTT.

This chain connects TRBV6-4 to TRBJ2-3; 13 nucleotides line up with TRBD2. Trimming cost V 3 bases and J 2 bases; bases outside gene matches: 2. Per germline, CDR1 MRHNA and CDR2 SNTAGT. The CDR3 spans 16 residues. CDR3 region: CASSETSGRATDTQYF. The CDR3 DNA follows: TGTGCCAGCAGTGAAACTAGCGGGAGGGCCACAGATACGCAGTATTTT.

This chain links TRBV5-4 with TRBJ2-2; weak D call: TRBD2 (5 bases). This CDR3 has 16 residues. V shed 4 bases and J shed 3 bases, with 16 bases lying between them. Germline CDR1 and CDR2: SGHNT and YYREEE (reference sequence). CDR3: CASSPPGAVDTGELFF. CDR3 DNA: TGTGCCAGCAGCCCCCCCGGAGCGGTGGACACCGGGGAGCTGTTTTTT.

The chain uses TRBV19 and TRBJ2-1; tentative D call: TRBD2 (6 bases). Germline V gene lookup returns CDR1 LNHDA and CDR2 SQIVND (reference sequence). Between the trimmed V and J ends, which lost 3 bases and 1 base, there was a span of 10 bases. This CDR3 is 15 amino acids long. The CDR3, as DNA: TGTGCCAGTAGTATGGGGGGAGTATCCTACAATGAGCAGTTCTTC. Protein sequence: CASSMGGVSYNEQFF. The full variable domain, with the rest looked up from reference TRBV19 and TRBJ2-1, is DGGITQSPKYLFRKEGQNVTLSCEQNLNHDAMYWYRQDPGQGLRLIYYSQIVNDFQKGDIAEGYSVSREKKESFPLTVTSAQKNPTAFYLCASSMGGVSYNEQFFGPGTRLTVL.

The table lists this clone with a few counts. This rearrangement joins TRBV2 to TRBJ2-1; the match to TRBD1 covers 7 bases. The CDR3 is made up of 15 amino acids. The J segment lost 2 bases and the V segment lost 1 base, leaving 2 bases of the junction unmatched. Germline CDR1 is SNHLY and CDR2 is FYNNEI. CDR3 DNA sequence: TGTGCCAGCAGTGAAGTGACAGGGACCTACAATGAGCAGTTCTTC. Its protein is CASSEVTGTYNEQFF.

This clone has just one count. The chain is built from TRBV5-1 and TRBJ2-1; 9 bases align to TRBD2. With V trimmed by 3 bases and J by 8 bases, 12 bases remained unmatched. CDR3 length: 16 amino acids. From germline, CDR1 is SGHRS and CDR2 YFSETQ. The CDR3 is CASSWSLAGPSYEQFF. CDR3 bases: TGCGCCAGCAGCTGGAGTCTAGCGGGACCCAGCTATGAGCAGTTCTTC.

This chain links TRBV5-1 with TRBJ2-5, with TRBD2 matching over 12 bases. The DNA end favors TRBJ2-7, so the J call may be wrong. CDR1 and CDR2 (germline): SGHRS, YFSETQ. The CDR3 length is 16 residues. The CDR3 here is CASSLGTSGTSYEQYF. The CDR3 nucleotides are TGCGCCAGCAGCTTGGGGACTAGCGGGACATCCTACGAGCAGTACTTC.

This clone was seen a few times. The V and J genes are TRBV30 and TRBJ1-5; 11 nucleotides line up with TRBD1. From germline, CDR1 is GTSNPN and CDR2 SVGIG (reference sequence). The J segment lost 7 bases and the V segment lost 1 base, leaving 9 bases of the junction unmatched. The CDR3 loop spans 16 amino acids. In DNA, the CDR3 is TGTGCCTGGAGTGCATTACCGGGACAGGGGGGACAGCCCCAGCATTTT. It yields the protein CAWSALPGQGGQPQHF.

The V and J genes are TRBV4-1 and TRBJ2-7; a weak D match, TRBD1 (5 bases). V lost 4 bases and J lost 5, with 12 bases in between. The CDR3 is 13 amino acids. Germline values: CDR1 MGHRA, CDR2 YSYEKL. CDR3 sequence (DNA): TGCGCCAGCAGCCCAGGGATGGAGAACGAGCAGTACTTC. Translation: CASSPGMENEQYF.

The rearrangement links TRBV7-8 to TRBJ1-1; D perhaps matches TRBD1 (5 bases). The CDR3 loop spans 15 amino acids. The V end was cut by 5 bases, the J end by 0 bases, with 13 bases between. Per germline, CDR1 SGHVS and CDR2 FQNEAQ. The CDR3 reads CASSPRQPLNTEAFF. The CDR3 DNA sequence: TGTGCCAGCAGCCCCCGACAGCCCTTGAACACTGAAGCTTTCTTT.

J is TRBJ2-3 and V is TRBV7-2; TRBD1 might be the D (5 bases). Per the germline V gene, CDR1 is SGHTA and CDR2 is FQGNSA. The CDR3 loop spans 17 amino acids. V gave up 2 bases and J gave up 8 bases, with 23 bases separating them. The CDR3 region has the DNA TGTGCCAGCAGCTTACACCGACAGACGTACTGGGCCTTTACGCAGTATTTT. This encodes CASSLHRQTYWAFTQYF. Full variable domain (missing parts from reference TRBV7-2 and TRBJ2-3): GAGVSQSPSNKVTEKGKDVELRCDPISGHTALYWYRQSLGQGLEFLIYFQGNSAPDKSGLPSDRFSAERTGGSVSTLTIQRTQQEDSAVYLCASSLHRQTYWAFTQYFGPGTRLTVL.